Each of the 26 T cell receptor beta chains below was sequenced from the same sample in a study of CD8 T cells in Susac syndrome. Random hexamers served to reverse transcribe about 0.45 to 1 ug RNA. TCRdb passed the immunoSEQ multiplex PCR reads through MiXCR, listing each CDR3 protein once. The sample has about 71,000 distinct CDR3 sequences, 93% seen once; the top ten hold around 0.15%. Input material: CD4+ T cells from PBMCs. The receptors originated from a human donor with Susac syndrome.

This sequence joins TRBV7-9 and TRBJ2-2, with D perhaps matching TRBD1 (6 bases). The V end was cut by 11 bases, the J end by 0 bases, with 10 bases between. The V gene's germline CDR1 is SEHNR and CDR2 FQNEAQ (reference sequence). The CDR3 contains 13 residues. CDR3 sequence (DNA): TGTGCCTTAGGACAGCCGAACACCGGGGAGCTGTTTTTT. Its translation is CALGQPNTGELFF.

The chain recombines TRBV20-1 with TRBJ2-7, with 9 positions matching TRBD1. CDR3 length equals 13 residues. The germline V gene encodes CDR1 DFQATT and CDR2 SNEGSKA (reference sequence). The J segment lost 7 bases and the V segment lost 6 bases, leaving 10 bases of the junction unmatched. The CDR3 bases are TGCAGTGCGAAAAGGGACAGGGCTAGGGAGCAGTACTTC. It codes for CSAKRDRAREQYF.

This chain links TRBV19 with TRBJ2-4; 8 positions match TRBD1. The trim removed 5 bases at V and 1 base at J, leaving 7 bases unmatched. Germline V gene data show CDR1 as LNHDA and CDR2 as SQIVND (reference sequence). The CDR3 has 16 amino acids. The CDR3 sequence: CASSPQGASAKNIQYF. The DNA for the CDR3 is TGTGCCAGTAGTCCTCAGGGGGCAAGTGCCAAAAACATTCAGTACTTC.

The chain links TRBV5-6 to TRBJ2-1; D not certain. CDR3 size: 13 residues. Between the trimmed V and J ends, which lost 2 bases and 4 bases, there was a span of 7 bases. Germline V gene sequence: CDR1 SGHDT, CDR2 YYEEEE. The CDR3 region has the DNA TGTGCCAGCAGCTTTCACTTGTACAATGAGCAGTTCTTC. Its translation: CASSFHLYNEQFF.

This sequence joins TRBV5-1 and TRBJ1-2, with D possibly being TRBD1 (5 bases). V lost 4 bases, J lost 4 bases, and 20 bases lay in between. Germline values: CDR1 SGHRS, CDR2 YFSETQ. The CDR3 has 16 amino acids. The CDR3 coding sequence is TGCGCCAGCAGCCATGACAGTGGGGTGCCTTCCTATGGCTACACCTTC. It encodes CASSHDSGVPSYGYTF.

This clonotype is a singleton in its sample. The V gene is TRBV29-1, the J gene TRBJ2-3, with D unclear. The germline gives CDR1 SQVTM, CDR2 ANQGSEA. V lost 3 bases and J lost 5, with 6 bases in between. The CDR3 runs 11 residues. The DNA of the CDR3 is TGCAGCGTTGAGGCAGGAGATACGCAGTATTTT. This sequence encodes CSVEAGDTQYF.

This chain uses TRBV28 with TRBJ2-5, with unresolved D. V lost 2 bases to trimming and J lost 5 bases, with 6 bases between them. Germline values: CDR1 MDHEN, CDR2 SYDVKM. The CDR3 totals 12 residues. CDR3 bases: TGTGCCAGCAGTTTAAGGCGGGAGACCCAGTACTTC. Translation gives CASSLRRETQYF.

CDR3 in amino acids: CASSHPGADTQYF. For the CDR3, the DNA is TGTGCCAGCAGCCACCCTGGAGCTGATACGCAGTATTTT. This chain connects TRBV3-1 to TRBJ2-3; D call uncertain. Between the trimmed V and J ends, which lost 3 bases and 6 bases, there was a span of 10 bases. CDR3 length equals 13 residues. The germline V gene encodes CDR1 LGHDT and CDR2 YNNKEL (reference sequence).

The V and J genes are TRBV19 and TRBJ2-3, with D perhaps matching TRBD2 (6 bases). In germline, CDR1 is LNHDA, CDR2 SQIVND (reference sequence). The CDR3 is 15 amino acids. The ends were cut back, 9 bases at V and 2 bases at J, with 18 bases in the middle. The DNA for the CDR3 is TGTGCCAGCACGGGGGTAAGGGGTCCCACAGATACGCAGTATTTT. Translation gives CASTGVRGPTDTQYF. Full variable domain (remainder filled in from reference TRBV19 and TRBJ2-3): DGGITQSPKYLFRKEGQNVTLSCEQNLNHDAMYWYRQDPGQGLRLIYYSQIVNDFQKGDIAEGYSVSREKKESFPLTVTSAQKNPTAFYLCASTGVRGPTDTQYFGPGTRLTVL.

The CDR3 here is CAISGGTEAFF. CDR3 DNA: TGTGCCATCAGTGGGGGCACTGAAGCTTTCTTT. The chain uses TRBV10-3 and TRBJ1-1; no reliable D call. V was shortened by 4 bases and J by 4 bases, with 4 bases between the two germline ends. The CDR3 contains 11 residues. Germline-derived CDR1 and CDR2 are ENHRY and SYGVKD.

The chain employs TRBV7-2 and TRBJ2-1, with 7 bases lining up with TRBD2. Germline V gene sequence: CDR1 SGHTA, CDR2 FQGNSA. J lost 3 bases, V lost 5 bases, and 10 bases had no gene match. This CDR3 is built from 16 residues. CDR3 sequence reads: CASSPSAGRFYNEQFF. The CDR3 DNA is TGTGCCAGCAGCCCCTCAGCGGGGAGGTTCTACAATGAGCAGTTCTTC.

The rearrangement uses TRBV14 and TRBJ1-2, with 7 bases identical to TRBD1. The CDR3 consists of 15 residues. J lost 3 bases, V lost 3 bases, and 7 bases had no gene match. CDR1 is SGHDN and CDR2 is FVKESK in the germline V gene. DNA for the CDR3: TGTGCCAGCAGCCAGGGAAGACAGGGCGACTATGGCTACACCTTC. Amino acids: CASSQGRQGDYGYTF.

This chain connects TRBV14 to TRBJ2-3; D remains unclear. Trimming left V 0 bases short and J 2 bases short, with 6 bases between. This CDR3 region has 14 residues. Per the germline V gene, CDR1 is SGHDN and CDR2 is FVKESK. This CDR3 reads CASSQDLLTDTQYF. CDR3 nucleotides: TGTGCCAGCAGCCAAGACCTACTCACAGATACGCAGTATTTT. Using reference TRBV14 and TRBJ2-3 for the parts outside the CDR3, the full variable domain is EAGVTQFPSHSVIEKGQTVTLRCDPISGHDNLYWYRRVMGKEIKFLLHFVKESKQDESGMPNNRFLAERTGGTYSTLKVQPAELEDSGVYFCASSQDLLTDTQYFGPGTRLTVL.

The chain recombines TRBV9 with TRBJ1-2; the D is unclear. The CDR3 consists of 14 residues. V was shortened by 4 bases and J by 4 bases, with 14 bases between the two germline ends. Germline V gene lookup returns CDR1 SGDLS and CDR2 YYNGEE. The CDR3 loop is CASSPAQRGYGYTF. The CDR3 nucleotides are TGTGCCAGCAGCCCCGCCCAGCGGGGCTATGGCTACACCTTC.

The chain uses TRBV7-9 and TRBJ2-7; D is uncertain. V dropped 2 bases and J dropped 9 bases, with 14 bases sitting between them. Germline V CDR1 and CDR2: SEHNR, FQNEAQ (reference sequence). The CDR3 is made up of 13 amino acids. In DNA, the CDR3 is TGTGCCAGCAGCTTATCCGACCCGAGCCGGCAGTACTTC. It is translated as CASSLSDPSRQYF.

The V and J genes are TRBV19 and TRBJ2-7, with D possibly being TRBD1 (7 bases). Trimming pared 9 bases from V and 4 bases from J, leaving 22 bases between. CDR1 is LNHDA, CDR2 SQIVND, per germline (reference sequence). The CDR3 is 15 residues long. Here the CDR3 DNA reads TGTGCCAGCAGCGAGGCGGGACAGAGTATATACGAGCAGTACTTC. This encodes CASSEAGQSIYEQYF.

This clonotype was picked up a small number of times. The genes are TRBV3-1 and TRBJ2-7; D possibly uses TRBD1 or TRBD2 (6 bases each). Germline assignment: CDR1 LGHDT and CDR2 YNNKEL (reference sequence). The V gene lost 6 bases and the J gene lost 4 bases, with 13 bases spanning the gap. This CDR3 has 13 residues. The CDR3 spells CASSSGGLYEQYF. The CDR3 DNA reads TGTGCCAGCAGTTCCGGGGGCTTATACGAGCAGTACTTC.

This chain links TRBV30 with TRBJ1-1; possible D gene TRBD1, 6 bases. Germline V CDR1 and CDR2: GTSNPN, SVGIG (reference sequence). Trimming cost V 0 bases and J 3 bases, with 11 bases left between them. The CDR3 has 14 residues. The DNA of the CDR3 is TGTGCCTGGAGTGTACCACAGGGATACACTGAAGCTTTCTTT. Translation gives CAWSVPQGYTEAFF.

The chain couples TRBV2 to TRBJ2-2; tentatively, D is TRBD2 (6 bases). This CDR3 region has 14 residues. Trimming shortened V by 4 bases and J by 3 bases, and 9 bases separated the two germline ends. CDR1 SNHLY and CDR2 FYNNEI come from the germline V gene. CDR3 DNA sequence: TGTGCCAGCAGTGCCAGGGAGGACACCGGGGAGCTGTTTTTT. This translates into CASSAREDTGELFF.

V usage is TRBV6-5 and J usage is TRBJ1-6, with 7 bases identical to TRBD1. V lost 2 bases, J lost 0 bases, and 10 bases stayed unmatched. Germline V lookup: CDR1 MNHEY, CDR2 SVGAGI. This CDR3 spans 19 amino acids. CDR3 sequence: CASSYVGRGFSSYNSPLHF. The DNA for the CDR3 is TGTGCCAGCAGTTACGTCGGCAGGGGGTTCAGCTCCTATAATTCACCCCTCCACTTT.

The chain employs TRBV6-5 and TRBJ1-2; TRBD1 matches 7 bases. Germline trimming cut 5 bases from V and 6 bases from J; bases unmatched to any gene: 9. This CDR3 is built from 14 residues. Germline V gives CDR1 MNHEY, CDR2 SVGAGI. The chain's CDR3 is CASSRSGTENGYTF. In DNA form, the CDR3 reads TGTGCCAGCAGTCGCTCCGGGACAGAGAATGGCTACACCTTC.

This clonotype was recorded once. The V call is TRBV5-1, the J call TRBJ1-1; D possibly corresponds to TRBD1 (5 bases). Germline V gene data show CDR1 as SGHRS and CDR2 as YFSETQ. Trimming took 1 base from V and 11 from J, leaving 18 bases between them. The CDR3 is 14 amino acids. CDR3 sequence reads: CASSLMVGQEFAFF. CDR3 DNA: TGCGCCAGCAGCTTGATGGTGGGGCAGGAATTCGCTTTCTTT.

The rearrangement links TRBV5-1 to TRBJ1-1, with a possible D match to TRBD1 (6 bases). Trimming cost V 2 bases and J 5 bases, with 10 bases left between them. CDR1 SGHRS and CDR2 YFSETQ come from the germline V gene. The CDR3 has 13 residues. CDR3 bases: TGCGCCAGCAGCTTTGGACAGCGGACTGAAGCTTTCTTT. Translation: CASSFGQRTEAFF.

This chain joins TRBV20-1 and TRBJ2-6; D is unresolved. The CDR3 has 13 residues. Deletions cut 0 bases from V and 2 bases from J, with 2 bases between. CDR1 and CDR2 (germline): DFQATT, SNEGSKA (reference sequence). DNA for the CDR3: TGCAGTGCTAGAGATGCTGGGGCCAACGTCCTGACTTTC. This encodes CSARDAGANVLTF.

The CDR3 reads CASSNLDRARSYNEQFF. CDR3 bases: TGTGCCAGCTCTAACCTTGACAGGGCACGCTCCTACAATGAGCAGTTCTTC. J is TRBJ2-1 and V is TRBV18; 7 bases agree with TRBD1. The CDR3 is made up of 17 amino acids. V lost 6 bases and J lost 0; bases outside the gene matches: 11. Germline-derived CDR1 and CDR2 are KGHSH and LQKENI.

V gene TRBV5-1 combines with J gene TRBJ2-1, with D tentatively TRBD2 (6 bases). Germline CDR1 and CDR2: SGHRS and YFSETQ. V shed 3 bases and J shed 1 base, with 11 bases lying between them. The CDR3 covers 15 residues. CDR3 sequence reads: CASSSTSNSYNEQFF. CDR3 coding DNA: TGCGCCAGCAGCTCGACTAGTAATTCCTACAATGAGCAGTTCTTC.